One T cell receptor beta chain is described in this entry. This sample is part of a study of technical replicates of blood from a handful of donors. Trimming removed 1 base at V and 0 bases at J, with 7 bases between. Per germline, CDR1 SGHVS and CDR2 FQNEAQ. The CDR3 sequence is 14 residues long. Repertoires were generated with immunoSEQ multiplex PCR, while TCRdb's copy carries only in-frame clones and drops some. The data show under 85,000 clones, approximately 91% seen once. The V and J genes are TRBV7-8 and TRBJ2-7, with a tentative D call TRBD2 (5 bases). This clonotype was obtained from a human donor in good health. Some clones in this sample may be carry-over from other donors' samples. Sequencing used T cells isolated from PBMCs. CDR3 region: CASSLEDFSYEQYF. CDR3 DNA sequence: TGTGCCAGCAGCTTAGAGGACTTCTCCTACGAGCAGTACTTC.